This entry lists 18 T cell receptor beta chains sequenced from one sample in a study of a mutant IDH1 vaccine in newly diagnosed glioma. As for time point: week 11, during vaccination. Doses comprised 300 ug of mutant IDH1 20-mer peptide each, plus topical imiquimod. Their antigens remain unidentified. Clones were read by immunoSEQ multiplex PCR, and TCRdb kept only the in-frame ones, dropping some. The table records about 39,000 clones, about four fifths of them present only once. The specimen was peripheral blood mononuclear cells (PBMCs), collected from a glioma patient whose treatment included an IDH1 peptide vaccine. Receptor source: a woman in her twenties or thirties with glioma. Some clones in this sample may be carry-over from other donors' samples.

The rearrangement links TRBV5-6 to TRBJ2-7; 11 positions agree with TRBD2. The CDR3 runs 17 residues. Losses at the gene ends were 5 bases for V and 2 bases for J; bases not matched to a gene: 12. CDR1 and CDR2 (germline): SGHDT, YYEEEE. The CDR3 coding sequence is TGTGCCAGCAGTTCACTCCCTAGCGGGAGGTACCCCTACGAGCAGTACTTC. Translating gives CASSSLPSGRYPYEQYF. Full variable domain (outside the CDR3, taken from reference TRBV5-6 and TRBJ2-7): DAGVTQSPTHLIKTRGQQVTLRCSPKSGHDTVSWYQQALGQGPQFIFQYYEEEERQRGNFPDRFSGHQFPNYSSELNVNALLLGDSALYLCASSSLPSGRYPYEQYFGPGTRLTVT.

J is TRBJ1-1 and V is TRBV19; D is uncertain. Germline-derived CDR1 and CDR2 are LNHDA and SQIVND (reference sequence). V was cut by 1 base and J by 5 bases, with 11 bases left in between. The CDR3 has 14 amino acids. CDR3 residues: CASSIGVPGTEAFF. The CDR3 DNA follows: TGTGCCAGTAGTATAGGGGTCCCGGGGACTGAAGCTTTCTTT.

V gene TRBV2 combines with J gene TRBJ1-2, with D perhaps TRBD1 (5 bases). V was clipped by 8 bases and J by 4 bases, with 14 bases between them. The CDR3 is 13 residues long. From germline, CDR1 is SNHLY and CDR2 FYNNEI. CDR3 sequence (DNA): TGTGCCAGCTATTCCGGGGGTTCCTATGGCTACACCTTC. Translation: CASYSGGSYGYTF.

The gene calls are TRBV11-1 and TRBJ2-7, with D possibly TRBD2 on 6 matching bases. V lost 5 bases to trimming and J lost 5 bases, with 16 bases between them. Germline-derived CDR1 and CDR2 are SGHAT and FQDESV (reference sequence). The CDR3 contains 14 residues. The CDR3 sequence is CASSLVGGSNEQYF. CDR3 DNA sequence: TGTGCCAGCAGCCTAGTCGGGGGTTCCAACGAGCAGTACTTC.

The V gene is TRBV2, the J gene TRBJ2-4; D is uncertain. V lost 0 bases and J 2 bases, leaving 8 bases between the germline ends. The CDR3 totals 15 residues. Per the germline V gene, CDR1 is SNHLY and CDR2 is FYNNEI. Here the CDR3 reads CASSEAPGPKNIQYF. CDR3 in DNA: TGTGCCAGCAGTGAAGCCCCGGGCCCCAAAAACATTCAGTACTTC.

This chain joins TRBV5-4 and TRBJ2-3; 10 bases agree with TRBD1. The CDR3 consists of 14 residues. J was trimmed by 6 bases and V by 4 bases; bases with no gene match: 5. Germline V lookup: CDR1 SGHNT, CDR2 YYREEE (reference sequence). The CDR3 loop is CASSRDRGRDTQYF. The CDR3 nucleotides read TGTGCCAGCAGCCGGGACAGGGGACGGGATACGCAGTATTTT.

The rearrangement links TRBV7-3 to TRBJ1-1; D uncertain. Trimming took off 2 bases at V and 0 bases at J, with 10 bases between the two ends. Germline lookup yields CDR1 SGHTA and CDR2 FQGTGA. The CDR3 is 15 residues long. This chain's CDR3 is CASSLVGNVNTEAFF. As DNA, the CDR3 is TGTGCCAGCAGCTTAGTAGGGAATGTGAACACTGAAGCTTTCTTT.

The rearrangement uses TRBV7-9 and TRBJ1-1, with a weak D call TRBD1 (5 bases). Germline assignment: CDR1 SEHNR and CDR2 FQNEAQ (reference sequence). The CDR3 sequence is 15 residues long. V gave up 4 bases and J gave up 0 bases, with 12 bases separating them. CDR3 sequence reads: CASSSGGGMNTEAFF. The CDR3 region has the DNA TGTGCCAGCAGCTCCGGGGGGGGGATGAACACTGAAGCTTTCTTT.

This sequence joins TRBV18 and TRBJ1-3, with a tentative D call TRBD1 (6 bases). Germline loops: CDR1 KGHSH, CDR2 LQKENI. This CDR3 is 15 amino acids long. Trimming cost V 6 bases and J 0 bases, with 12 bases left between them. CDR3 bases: TGTGCCAGCTCGCCAGGGGTGCCCTCTGGAAACACCATATATTTT. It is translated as CASSPGVPSGNTIYF.

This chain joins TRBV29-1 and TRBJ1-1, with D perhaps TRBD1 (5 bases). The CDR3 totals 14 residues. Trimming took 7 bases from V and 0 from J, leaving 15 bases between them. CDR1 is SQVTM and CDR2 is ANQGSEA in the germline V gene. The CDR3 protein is CSAYSRVMNTEAFF. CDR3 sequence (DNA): TGCAGCGCCTACAGCAGGGTCATGAACACTGAAGCTTTCTTT.

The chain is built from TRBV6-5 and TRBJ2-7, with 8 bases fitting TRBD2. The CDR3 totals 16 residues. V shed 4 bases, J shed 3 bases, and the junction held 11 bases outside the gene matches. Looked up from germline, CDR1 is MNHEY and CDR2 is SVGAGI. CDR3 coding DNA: TGTGCCAGCAGTTCCCCCTCGGAGACTAGCGACTACGAGCAGTACTTC. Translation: CASSSPSETSDYEQYF.

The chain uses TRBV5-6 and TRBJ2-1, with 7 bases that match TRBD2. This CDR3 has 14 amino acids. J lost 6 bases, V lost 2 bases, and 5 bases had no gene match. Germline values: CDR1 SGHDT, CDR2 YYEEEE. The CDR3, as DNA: TGTGCCAGCAGCTTTAAAGGGAGGGGCAATGAGCAGTTCTTC. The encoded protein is CASSFKGRGNEQFF.

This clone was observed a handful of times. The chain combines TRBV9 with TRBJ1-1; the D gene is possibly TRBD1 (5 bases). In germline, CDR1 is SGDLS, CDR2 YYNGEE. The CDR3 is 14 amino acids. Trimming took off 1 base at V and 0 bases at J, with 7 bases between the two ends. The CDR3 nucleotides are TGTGCCAGCAGCGTACGGGACTTGAACACTGAAGCTTTCTTT. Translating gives CASSVRDLNTEAFF.

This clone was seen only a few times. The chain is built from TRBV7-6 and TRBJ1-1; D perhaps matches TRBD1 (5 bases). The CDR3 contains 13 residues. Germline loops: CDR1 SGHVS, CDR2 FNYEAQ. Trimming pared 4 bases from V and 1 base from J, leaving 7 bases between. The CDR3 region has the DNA TGTGCCAGCAGCTGGGGGTCGAACACTGAAGCTTTCTTT. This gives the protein CASSWGSNTEAFF.

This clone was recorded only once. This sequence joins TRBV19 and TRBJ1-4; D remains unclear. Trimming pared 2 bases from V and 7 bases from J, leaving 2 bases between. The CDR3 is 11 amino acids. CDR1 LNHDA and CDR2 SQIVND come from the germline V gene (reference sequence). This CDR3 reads CASSISEKLFF. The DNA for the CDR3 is TGTGCCAGTAGTATAAGTGAAAAACTGTTTTTT.

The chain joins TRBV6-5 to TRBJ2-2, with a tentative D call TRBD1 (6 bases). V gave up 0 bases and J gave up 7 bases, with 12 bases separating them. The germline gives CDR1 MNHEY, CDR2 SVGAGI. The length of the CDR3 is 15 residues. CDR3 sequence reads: CASSYSSQGSGELFF. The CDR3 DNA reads TGTGCCAGCAGTTACTCGAGTCAGGGGAGCGGGGAGCTGTTTTTT.

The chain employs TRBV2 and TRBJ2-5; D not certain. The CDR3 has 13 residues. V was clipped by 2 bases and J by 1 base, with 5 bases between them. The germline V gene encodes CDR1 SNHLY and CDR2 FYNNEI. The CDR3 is CASSEQVQETQYF. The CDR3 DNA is TGTGCCAGCAGTGAACAGGTCCAAGAGACCCAGTACTTC.

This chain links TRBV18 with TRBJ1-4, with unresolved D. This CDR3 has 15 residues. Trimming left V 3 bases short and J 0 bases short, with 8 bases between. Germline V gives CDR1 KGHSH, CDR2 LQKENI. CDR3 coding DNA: TGTGCCAGCTCACCGAGTCATGCAACTAATGAAAAACTGTTTTTT. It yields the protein CASSPSHATNEKLFF. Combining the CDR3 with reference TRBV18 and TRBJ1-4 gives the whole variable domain NAGVMQNPRHLVRRRGQEARLRCSPMKGHSHVYWYRQLPEEGLKFMVYLQKENIIDESGMPKERFSAEFPKEGPSILRIQQVVRGDSAAYFCASSPSHATNEKLFFGSGTQLSVL.